The 16 T cell receptor beta chains below come from one sample, sequenced in a study of blood T cell repertoires in COVID-19. TCRdb's copy holds only in-frame clones and misses some; the assay was immunoSEQ multiplex PCR. This sample has about 500,000 clones, with less than 90% found just once. Sequenced sample: peripheral blood. These receptors all stem from a woman aged 50 to 65 with COVID-19, enrolled during active disease.

V and J are TRBV30 and TRBJ2-3; TRBD1 agrees at 8 bases. V gave up 3 bases and J gave up 0 bases; unmatched junction bases: 11. Germline CDR1 is GTSNPN and CDR2 is SVGIG (reference sequence). The CDR3 totals 17 residues. The CDR3: CAWRDSVTGGSTDTQYF. CDR3 DNA: TGTGCCTGGAGAGATTCGGTAACAGGGGGAAGCACAGATACGCAGTATTTT.

The chain combines TRBV7-2 with TRBJ1-4; 8 bases map to TRBD1. The CDR3 has 14 residues. J gave up 8 bases and V 5 bases, and 7 bases lay outside the gene matches. Germline loops: CDR1 SGHTA, CDR2 FQGNSA. The CDR3 reads CASSPDRVREKLFF. The CDR3 DNA sequence: TGTGCCAGCAGCCCGGACAGGGTGAGGGAAAAACTGTTTTTT. The variable domain in full, with the rest retrieved from reference TRBV7-2 and TRBJ1-4, is GAGVSQSPSNKVTEKGKDVELRCDPISGHTALYWYRQSLGQGLEFLIYFQGNSAPDKSGLPSDRFSAERTGGSVSTLTIQRTQQEDSAVYLCASSPDRVREKLFFGSGTQLSVL.

This clone was detected once. This chain joins TRBV10-1 and TRBJ2-4, with a weak D call TRBD2 (5 bases). CDR3 length: 14 amino acids. V shed 4 bases and J shed 7 bases, with 14 bases lying between them. CDR1 is WNHNN and CDR2 is SYGVQD in the germline V gene (reference sequence). As DNA, the CDR3 is TGCGCCAGCAGTGGGCCCGGGGAAGGGAACATTCAGTACTTC. This encodes CASSGPGEGNIQYF.

The rearrangement links TRBV9 to TRBJ2-1; TRBD2 aligns across 14 bases. CDR1 is SGDLS and CDR2 is YYNGEE in the germline V gene. This CDR3 is built from 20 residues. V lost 4 bases, J lost 0 bases, and 12 bases stayed unmatched. DNA of the CDR3: TGTGCCAGCAGCCTTAAGACTAGCGGGGGGGTGTTGAGCTCCTACAATGAGCAGTTCTTC. It translates to CASSLKTSGGVLSSYNEQFF. Using reference TRBV9 and TRBJ2-1 for the parts outside the CDR3, the full variable domain is DSGVTQTPKHLITATGQRVTLRCSPRSGDLSVYWYQQSLDQGLQFLIQYYNGEERAKGNILERFSAQQFPDLHSELNLSSLELGDSALYFCASSLKTSGGVLSSYNEQFFGPGTRLTVL.

The chain links TRBV10-3 to TRBJ1-3, with D hard to call. CDR1 is ENHRY and CDR2 is SYGVKD in the germline V gene. CDR3 length: 13 amino acids. Trimming pared 4 bases from V and 8 bases from J, leaving 12 bases between. This CDR3 reads CAISVGGKDTIYF. The CDR3 coding sequence is TGTGCCATCAGTGTAGGAGGGAAGGACACCATATATTTT.

The V and J genes are TRBV5-6 and TRBJ1-1, with TRBD1 identical over 9 bases. CDR1 is SGHDT and CDR2 is YYEEEE in the germline V gene. The length of the CDR3 is 15 residues. The V and J ends lost 4 bases and 8 bases, in that order; junction bases with no gene match: 12. Here the CDR3 reads CASSRTPGQGKEAFF. The CDR3 nucleotides read TGTGCCAGCAGCCGGACCCCGGGACAGGGTAAGGAAGCTTTCTTT. The full variable domain, completed using reference TRBV5-6 and TRBJ1-1, is DAGVTQSPTHLIKTRGQQVTLRCSPKSGHDTVSWYQQALGQGPQFIFQYYEEEERQRGNFPDRFSGHQFPNYSSELNVNALLLGDSALYLCASSRTPGQGKEAFFGQGTRLTVV.

The chain has TRBV7-9 and TRBJ2-3; TRBD1 matches at 9 bases. This CDR3 region has 18 residues. Unmatched junction bases numbered 16, after V lost 5 bases and J lost 4 bases. CDR1 is SEHNR, CDR2 FQNEAQ, per germline (reference sequence). The CDR3 nucleotides are TGTGCCAGCAGCCCGTACCGGGGACAGGGTTCGCGATCAGATACGCAGTATTTT. Translating gives CASSPYRGQGSRSDTQYF.

This sequence joins TRBV11-2 and TRBJ1-1; 8 bases fit TRBD1. The germline V gene encodes CDR1 SGHAT and CDR2 FQNNGV. CDR3 length: 15 amino acids. After removal of 3 bases from V and 4 bases from J, the junction contained 7 bases not matched to a gene. The CDR3 sequence: CASSLGSGQGTEAFF. The CDR3 nucleotides read TGTGCCAGCAGCTTGGGCTCCGGACAGGGCACTGAAGCTTTCTTT.

Concerning this clone: The same CDR3 is also encoded by other DNA sequences in this sample. The V and J genes are TRBV5-1 and TRBJ2-1; 7 positions match TRBD2. The CDR3 contains 15 residues. With V trimmed by 0 bases and J by 3 bases, 3 bases remained unmatched. CDR1 is SGHRS and CDR2 is YFSETQ in the germline V gene. The CDR3 sequence is CASSLGGGGYNEQFF. The DNA of the CDR3 is TGCGCCAGCAGCTTGGGCGGCGGGGGCTACAATGAGCAGTTCTTC.

V is TRBV7-9 and J is TRBJ1-2, with TRBD1 matching over 7 bases. V shed 7 bases, J shed 6 bases, and the junction held 11 bases outside the gene matches. The CDR3 covers 14 residues. Germline lookup yields CDR1 SEHNR and CDR2 FQNEAQ (reference sequence). CDR3 nucleotide sequence: TGTGCCAGCACTATCCGGGACAGAGGAAATGGCTACACCTTC. Translated, it gives CASTIRDRGNGYTF. Drawing the rest from reference TRBV7-9 and TRBJ1-2, the complete variable domain is DTGVSQNPRHKITKRGQNVTFRCDPISEHNRLYWYRQTLGQGPEFLTYFQNEAQLEKSRLLSDRFSAERPKGSFSTLEIQRTEQGDSAMYLCASTIRDRGNGYTFGSGTRLTVV.

The chain recombines TRBV2 with TRBJ1-2; no firm D call. Looked up from germline, CDR1 is SNHLY and CDR2 is FYNNEI. The V end was cut by 8 bases, the J end by 6 bases, with 13 bases between. CDR3 length: 12 amino acids. The CDR3 nucleotides are TGTGCCAGCGGGTGGTTAGAGGATGGCTACACCTTC. Translating gives CASGWLEDGYTF.

As DNA, the CDR3 is TGTGCCTGGAGTGGGCCTAGCTACAATGAGCAGTTCTTC. The encoded protein is CAWSGPSYNEQFF. The chain employs TRBV30 and TRBJ2-1; D gene uncertain. V was clipped by 1 base and J by 3 bases, with 7 bases between them. This CDR3 is built from 13 residues. Per the germline V gene, CDR1 is GTSNPN and CDR2 is SVGIG (reference sequence).

The chain employs TRBV5-6 and TRBJ1-2; no definite D call. Deletions cut 4 bases from V and 2 bases from J, with 15 bases between. The length of the CDR3 is 15 residues. Looked up from germline, CDR1 is SGHDT and CDR2 is YYEEEE. CDR3 nucleotides: TGTGCCAGCAGCCGAGGACTCTTGGGGAACTATGGCTACACCTTC. It encodes CASSRGLLGNYGYTF.

V and J are TRBV2 and TRBJ2-3, with TRBD1 matching 10 bases. Germline V gene sequence: CDR1 SNHLY, CDR2 FYNNEI. This CDR3 has 14 amino acids. V was clipped by 5 bases and J by 8 bases; unmatched bases: 7. CDR3: CASSPGTGVGTQYF. Here the CDR3 DNA reads TGTGCCAGCAGTCCCGGGACAGGGGTTGGTACGCAGTATTTT.

The rearrangement joins TRBV6-1 to TRBJ1-1; 9 positions match TRBD1. The CDR3 loop spans 13 amino acids. CDR1 and CDR2 from the germline V gene are MNHNS and SASEGT. V dropped 4 bases and J dropped 7; count of bases not matched to a gene: 4. The chain's CDR3 is CASSGTGVGEAFF. The CDR3, as DNA: TGTGCCAGCAGTGGGACAGGGGTCGGTGAAGCTTTCTTT.

The chain is built from TRBV18 and TRBJ2-2; TRBD2 matches 7 bases. V shed 4 bases and J 0 bases; nucleotides not matched to a gene: 8. CDR1 and CDR2 (germline): KGHSH, LQKENI. The CDR3 contains 17 residues. The CDR3 DNA is TGTGCCAGCTCACAGTTATCCGGGACTACGAACACCGGGGAGCTGTTTTTT. This gives the protein CASSQLSGTTNTGELFF.